One sample yielded the 25 T cell receptor beta chains listed below, sequenced in a study of blood T cell repertoires in COVID-19. Sequencing was performed with immunoSEQ multiplex PCR; in TCRdb, only in-frame clones are kept and a portion is missing. The sample holds 94,000 or so clones, 88% seen once. Material for sequencing was peripheral blood. These receptors originate from a woman in her 70s with acute or convalescent COVID-19.

The DNA of the CDR3 is TGTGCCAGCAGTGAATCAGGGGCGAGGGAGCAGTTCTTC. Amino acid sequence: CASSESGAREQFF. This chain uses TRBV2 with TRBJ2-1; D perhaps matches TRBD1 (6 bases). Trimming removed 2 bases from V and 10 bases from J, with 12 bases in between. The CDR3 covers 13 residues. Per germline, CDR1 SNHLY and CDR2 FYNNEI.

The chain carries TRBV7-6 and TRBJ1-1; a possible D gene is TRBD1 (6 bases). This CDR3 has 16 amino acids. Trimming cost V 1 base and J 1 base, with 13 bases left between them. Looked up from germline, CDR1 is SGHVS and CDR2 is FNYEAQ. The CDR3 spells CASSLGWDTSNTEAFF. CDR3 coding DNA: TGTGCCAGCAGCTTAGGTTGGGACACTTCGAACACTGAAGCTTTCTTT.

CDR3: CASSLYRGLNYGYTF. DNA of the CDR3: TGTGCCAGCAGCTTGTACAGGGGGCTTAACTATGGCTACACCTTC. V is TRBV5-4 and J is TRBJ1-2, with 9 positions matching TRBD1. The length of the CDR3 is 15 residues. Germline CDR1 is SGHNT and CDR2 is YYREEE (reference sequence). Trimming at V came to 1 base and at J to 1 base, leaving 2 bases not matched to a gene.

The J gene is TRBJ2-1, the V gene TRBV10-1; 8 nucleotides line up with TRBD1. CDR1 is WNHNN and CDR2 is SYGVQD in the germline V gene (reference sequence). The V gene end was trimmed by 3 bases and the J gene end by 6 bases; junction bases not matched to a gene: 10. The CDR3 is 16 amino acids. DNA for the CDR3: TGCGCCAGCAGTGAAGGAGGACAGGGCCTACTCAATGAGCAGTTCTTC. Encoded protein: CASSEGGQGLLNEQFF.

The chain employs TRBV3-1 (or the pseudogene TRBV3-2) and TRBJ2-1, with 8 bases lining up with TRBD1. The CDR3 spans 13 residues. Germline-derived CDR1 and CDR2 are LGHDT and YNNKEL (reference sequence). V gave up 4 bases and J gave up 10 bases; unmatched junction bases: 6. CDR3 sequence: CASSLRQGKEQFF. CDR3 coding DNA: TGTGCCAGCAGCCTGCGACAGGGGAAAGAGCAGTTCTTC.

The chain is built from TRBV6-5 and TRBJ1-5; D may be TRBD1 (6 bases). V was pared by 6 bases and J by 4 bases, with 13 bases between. Germline V gives CDR1 MNHEY, CDR2 SVGAGI. The CDR3 extends over 14 amino acids. This CDR3 reads CASRADSRNQPQHF. The CDR3 nucleotides are TGTGCCAGCAGGGCGGACAGTAGAAATCAGCCCCAGCATTTT.

The rearrangement links TRBV27 to TRBJ2-7, with D possibly being TRBD2 (5 bases). V was cut by 1 base and J by 1 base, with 14 bases left in between. CDR3 length equals 16 residues. Germline V CDR1 and CDR2: MNHEY, SMNVEV (reference sequence). Here the CDR3 DNA reads TGTGCCAGCAGTTTATTGGATAGCCGGGGATCCTACGAGCAGTACTTC. It is translated as CASSLLDSRGSYEQYF.

The rearrangement joins TRBV5-5 to TRBJ1-4; D ambiguous. The CDR3 totals 17 residues. Germline V gene lookup returns CDR1 SGHKS and CDR2 YYEKEE (reference sequence). The V gene lost 0 bases and the J gene lost 1 base, with 13 bases spanning the gap. CDR3: CASSLALRVVTNEKLFF. The DNA for the CDR3 is TGTGCCAGCAGCTTGGCCTTGCGAGTGGTAACTAATGAAAAACTGTTTTTT.

The table lists this clone with a count of one. This chain connects TRBV3-1 (or the pseudogene TRBV3-2) to TRBJ2-7; perhaps TRBD1 as D (5 bases). The germline CDR1 and CDR2 sequences are LGHDT and YNNKEL (reference sequence). V dropped 1 base and J dropped 3 bases, with 13 bases sitting between them. The CDR3 has 15 amino acids. CDR3 amino acids: CASSQGQPQGYEQYF. For the CDR3, the DNA is TGTGCCAGCAGCCAAGGACAGCCTCAGGGCTACGAGCAGTACTTC.

V usage is TRBV6-5 and J usage is TRBJ1-2; 9 bases match TRBD1. CDR3 length: 14 residues. Germline loops: CDR1 MNHEY, CDR2 SVGAGI. J gave up 8 bases and V 6 bases, and 10 bases lay outside the gene matches. The CDR3 DNA reads TGTGCCAGCAGACCTCTGGGACAGGGTAAAGGCTACACCTTC. Translation: CASRPLGQGKGYTF.

Written as DNA, the CDR3 is TGTGCCAGCAGAAAACAGACTAGCGGGACTTACGAGCAGTACTTC. Translated: CASRKQTSGTYEQYF. The rearrangement joins TRBV27 to TRBJ2-7; 11 nucleotides match TRBD2. This CDR3 spans 15 amino acids. The V gene's germline CDR1 is MNHEY and CDR2 SMNVEV (reference sequence). The junction had 8 bases not matched to a gene; V was cut back by 6 bases and J by 4 bases.

The chain combines TRBV5-1 with TRBJ2-5, with 12 bases identical to TRBD2. V lost 0 bases and J lost 5; bases outside the gene matches: 5. The CDR3 is made up of 16 amino acids. CDR1 is SGHRS and CDR2 is YFSETQ in the germline V gene. Here the CDR3 DNA reads TGCGCCAGCAGCTTGGCTAGCGGGGGGGCCCGGGAGACCCAGTACTTC. This encodes CASSLASGGARETQYF.

Here the CDR3 DNA reads TGCGCCAGCAGTGAGTCGACAGAAACACACGAGCAGTACTTC. This encodes CASSESTETHEQYF. The chain has TRBV10-1 and TRBJ2-7; perhaps TRBD1 as D (5 bases). CDR1 and CDR2 (germline): WNHNN, SYGVQD (reference sequence). V gave up 0 bases and J gave up 5 bases, with 11 bases separating them. The CDR3 consists of 14 residues.

CDR3 sequence reads: CASGLLLTGGNYNEQFF. In DNA, the CDR3 is TGTGCTAGTGGTTTGTTGCTCACAGGGGGAAACTACAATGAGCAGTTCTTC. The chain carries TRBV12-5 and TRBJ2-1; TRBD1 matches at 8 bases. Germline assignment: CDR1 LGHNT and CDR2 FRNRAP. The V and J ends lost 2 bases and 3 bases, in that order; junction bases with no gene match: 9. The CDR3 runs 17 residues.

The chain joins TRBV28 to TRBJ2-5; 8 bases are shared with TRBD1. Germline lookup yields CDR1 MDHEN and CDR2 SYDVKM. This CDR3 region has 15 residues. J lost 5 bases, V lost 3 bases, and 8 bases had no gene match. CDR3 in amino acids: CASSLWDRSGETQYF. The CDR3 coding sequence is TGTGCCAGCAGTTTGTGGGACAGGTCCGGGGAGACCCAGTACTTC. Drawing the rest from reference TRBV28 and TRBJ2-5, the complete variable domain is DVKVTQSSRYLVKRTGEKVFLECVQDMDHENMFWYRQDPGLGLRLIYFSYDVKMKEKGDIPEGYSVSREKKERFSLILESASTNQTSMYLCASSLWDRSGETQYFGPGTRLLVL.

The CDR3 DNA follows: TGTGCCAGCAGCCGCACAGTCGCCACAGATACGCAGTATTTT. Translating gives CASSRTVATDTQYF. The chain couples TRBV14 to TRBJ2-3; D is ambiguous. Germline V lookup: CDR1 SGHDN, CDR2 FVKESK. The V gene lost 4 bases and the J gene lost 2 bases, with 10 bases spanning the gap. The CDR3 contains 14 residues.

The gene calls are TRBV5-1 and TRBJ2-5; 12 bases match TRBD2. J gave up 5 bases and V 1 base, and 3 bases lay outside the gene matches. Germline CDR1 and CDR2: SGHRS and YFSETQ. The CDR3 extends over 15 amino acids. The CDR3 DNA reads as TGCGCCAGCAGCTTGCCTCTAGCGGGAGGGGAGACCCAGTACTTC. As protein: CASSLPLAGGETQYF.

This clone has a single count. V and J are TRBV7-2 and TRBJ1-2; D perhaps matches TRBD1 (5 bases). The CDR3 totals 13 residues. Germline CDR1 reads SGHTA; CDR2 reads FQGNSA. The V end lost 5 bases, the J end lost 10 bases, and 17 bases lay between the germline ends. The DNA of the CDR3 is TGTGCCAGCAGCCGGGGGATCCAGGAACCCTACACCTTC. Its protein product is CASSRGIQEPYTF.

The chain combines TRBV5-1 with TRBJ2-7, with a tentative D call TRBD2 (6 bases). This CDR3 has 13 amino acids. Per the germline V gene, CDR1 is SGHRS and CDR2 is YFSETQ. V was cut by 1 base and J by 7 bases, with 12 bases left in between. The CDR3: CASSLSGGREQYF. CDR3 sequence (DNA): TGCGCCAGCAGCTTGTCTGGTGGGAGGGAGCAGTACTTC.

The chain recombines TRBV2 with TRBJ2-7, with 12 bases that match TRBD2. Germline V gives CDR1 SNHLY, CDR2 FYNNEI. CDR3 length: 16 residues. V was clipped by 4 bases and J by 6 bases; unmatched bases: 10. This CDR3 is CASSAKPGLAGFEQYF. The CDR3 DNA follows: TGTGCCAGCAGTGCGAAACCGGGACTAGCGGGTTTCGAGCAGTACTTC.

This chain uses TRBV27 with TRBJ1-1; maybe TRBD1 (5 bases). Trimming took 5 bases from V and 0 from J, leaving 13 bases between them. CDR3 length equals 15 residues. The germline gives CDR1 MNHEY, CDR2 SMNVEV (reference sequence). This CDR3 reads CASSPQQGMNTEAFF. The CDR3 DNA is TGTGCCAGCAGTCCCCAGCAGGGAATGAACACTGAAGCTTTCTTT.

This chain uses TRBV21-1 with TRBJ1-4; the D call of TRBD1 is as the table states it, not checked on the DNA. TRBV21-1 represents a pseudogene. This CDR3 comprises 14 residues. CDR3 nucleotide sequence: TGTGCCAGCAGCAAAGGGGACAGGGTGGAAAAACTGTTTTTT. It yields the protein CASSKGDRVEKLFF.

The V and J genes are TRBV6-1 and TRBJ1-3; D is ambiguous. This CDR3 has 17 amino acids. The germline V and J ends were trimmed by 2 bases and 1 base, with 15 bases remaining between them. Germline V gene sequence: CDR1 MNHNS, CDR2 SASEGT. The CDR3 here is CASSENLSWSSGNTIYF. The CDR3, as DNA: TGTGCCAGCAGTGAAAACTTGAGTTGGAGTTCTGGAAACACCATATATTTT.

The V gene is TRBV7-9, the J gene TRBJ1-4; 7 bases fit TRBD1. J lost 5 bases, V lost 1 base, and 7 bases had no gene match. The CDR3 is 16 residues long. Germline lookup yields CDR1 SEHNR and CDR2 FQNEAQ (reference sequence). The CDR3 protein is CASSLGDRSLNEKLFF. CDR3 DNA sequence: TGTGCCAGCAGCTTAGGGGACAGAAGCCTAAATGAAAAACTGTTTTTT.

This chain uses TRBV11-2 with TRBJ1-3; maybe TRBD1 (6 bases). This CDR3 has 16 residues. The ends were cut back, 5 bases at V and 0 bases at J, with 14 bases in the middle. From germline, CDR1 is SGHAT and CDR2 FQNNGV. DNA of the CDR3: TGTGCCAGCAGCCCGCGGACAGCGAGCTCTGGAAACACCATATATTTT. It encodes CASSPRTASSGNTIYF.